The 17 T cell receptor beta chains given below trace back to one sample, sequenced in a study of T cell responses to AZD1222 COVID-19 vaccine. Data came from immunoSEQ multiplex PCR; TCRdb stores just in-frame clones and leaves some out. The sample lists about 99,000 clones, 80% to 95% occurring once. Here the sequenced sample was peripheral blood, taken 28 days after the second AZD1222 dose. The origin of the receptors is an adult who received the AZD1222 COVID-19 vaccine.

The chain joins TRBV30 to TRBJ1-1, with D unresolved. CDR3 length: 12 amino acids. Per germline, CDR1 GTSNPN and CDR2 SVGIG (reference sequence). Trimming shortened V by 1 base and J by 11 bases, and 14 bases separated the two germline ends. CDR3 residues: CAWSEAGVGAFF. CDR3 nucleotide sequence: TGTGCCTGGAGTGAAGCCGGGGTGGGTGCTTTCTTT. Variable domain in full (rest from reference TRBV30 and TRBJ1-1): SQTIHQWPATLVQPVGSPLSLECTVEGTSNPNLYWYRQAAGRGLQLLFYSVGIGQISSEVPQNLSASRPQDRQFILSSKKLLLSDSGFYLCAWSEAGVGAFFGQGTRLTVV.

The V call is TRBV9, the J call TRBJ2-1, with a possible D match to TRBD2 (6 bases). Germline V gene lookup returns CDR1 SGDLS and CDR2 YYNGEE. Trimming took off 4 bases at V and 2 bases at J, with 16 bases between the two ends. This CDR3 spans 16 amino acids. The chain's CDR3 is CASSRGGVGTYNEQFF. CDR3 coding DNA: TGTGCCAGCAGCAGAGGAGGGGTTGGAACCTACAATGAGCAGTTCTTC.

The genes are TRBV7-9 and TRBJ2-1, with unresolved D. Germline V gene data show CDR1 as SEHNR and CDR2 as FQNEAQ (reference sequence). This CDR3 spans 15 amino acids. The ends were cut back, 3 bases at V and 4 bases at J, with 13 bases in the middle. The chain's CDR3 is CASSLVIADYNEQFF. The CDR3, as DNA: TGTGCCAGCAGCTTGGTCATTGCGGATTACAATGAGCAGTTCTTC.

The chain links TRBV18 to TRBJ1-3; D may be TRBD1 (6 bases). The CDR3 totals 15 residues. Germline V lookup: CDR1 KGHSH, CDR2 LQKENI. V dropped 1 base and J dropped 2 bases, with 9 bases sitting between them. The CDR3 coding sequence is TGTGCCAGCTCACCACGGGGGGCAACTGGAAACACCATATATTTT. Translation: CASSPRGATGNTIYF.

In DNA form, the CDR3 reads TGTGCCAGCAGCCAAGTTATGGGCTACGAGCAGTACTTC. This sequence encodes CASSQVMGYEQYF. J is TRBJ2-7 and V is TRBV14; D is unclear. V was pared by 1 base and J by 3 bases, with 7 bases between. Germline CDR1 SGHDN, CDR2 FVKESK. The CDR3 contains 13 residues.

The chain couples TRBV27 to TRBJ2-7; D could derive from TRBD1 or TRBD2 (5 bases each). Germline lookup yields CDR1 MNHEY and CDR2 SMNVEV (reference sequence). V was cut by 6 bases and J by 0 bases, with 15 bases left in between. The CDR3 covers 15 residues. The DNA of the CDR3 is TGTGCCAGCAGATCCGGGACCCTGAGCTCCTACGAGCAGTACTTC. Translating gives CASRSGTLSSYEQYF.

This clone has just one count. The rearrangement links TRBV6-2 or TRBV6-3 to TRBJ2-5; the match to TRBD1 covers 12 bases. The germline gives CDR1 MNHEY, CDR2 SVGEGT. The CDR3 is made up of 15 amino acids. Unmatched junction bases numbered 5, after V lost 5 bases and J lost 4 bases. The chain's CDR3 is CASSRGQGAAETQYF. Here the CDR3 DNA reads TGTGCCAGCAGTCGGGGACAGGGGGCAGCAGAGACCCAGTACTTC.

This clone appeared once. The chain uses TRBV9 and TRBJ2-3, with 8 bases lining up with TRBD2. J was trimmed by 8 bases and V by 3 bases; bases with no gene match: 8. CDR3 size: 14 residues. Germline loops: CDR1 SGDLS, CDR2 YYNGEE. The DNA for the CDR3 is TGTGCCAGCAGCGGAGGTAGCGGGACCGGTACGCAGTATTTT. The encoded protein is CASSGGSGTGTQYF.

V usage is TRBV7-3 and J usage is TRBJ2-2, with D perhaps given as TRBD1 or TRBD2 (6 bases each). V was cut by 4 bases and J by 4 bases, with 22 bases left in between. Germline loops: CDR1 SGHTA, CDR2 FQGTGA. The CDR3 is made up of 18 amino acids. The CDR3 region has the DNA TGTGCCAGCAGCTCCCCGGGATCGGGAGAGGGGGGCACCGGGGAGCTGTTTTTT. Translating gives CASSSPGSGEGGTGELFF.

This clone was seen only once. V gene TRBV28 combines with J gene TRBJ1-3; no firm D call. The CDR3 covers 14 residues. V lost 6 bases and J 0 bases, leaving 9 bases between the germline ends. CDR1 MDHEN and CDR2 SYDVKM come from the germline V gene. The CDR3 loop reads CASSRRTSGNTIYF. In nucleotides, the CDR3 is TGTGCCAGCAGCAGACGGACCTCTGGAAACACCATATATTTT. The whole variable domain, filled in from reference TRBV28 and TRBJ1-3, reads DVKVTQSSRYLVKRTGEKVFLECVQDMDHENMFWYRQDPGLGLRLIYFSYDVKMKEKGDIPEGYSVSREKKERFSLILESASTNQTSMYLCASSRRTSGNTIYFGEGSWLTVV.

The chain has TRBV20-1 and TRBJ1-2; D might be TRBD1 (5 bases). Trimming removed 4 bases from V and 6 bases from J, with 12 bases in between. CDR3 length equals 12 residues. From germline, CDR1 is DFQATT and CDR2 SNEGSKA (reference sequence). The CDR3 DNA sequence: TGCAGTGCTACTGACTCGGGACATGGCTACACCTTC. It is translated as CSATDSGHGYTF.

The rearrangement links TRBV7-9 to TRBJ1-1, with D perhaps TRBD1 (6 bases). The CDR3 spans 14 residues. V lost 0 bases and J 5 bases, leaving 10 bases between the germline ends. Germline CDR1 and CDR2: SEHNR and FQNEAQ (reference sequence). The CDR3 nucleotides read TGTGCCAGCAGCTTAGCGTCAACAGGGACTGAAGCTTTCTTT. Protein: CASSLASTGTEAFF.

This clone was recorded only once. The chain uses TRBV2 and TRBJ1-5; D is unclear. The CDR3 contains 14 residues. Trimming took off 6 bases at V and 1 base at J, with 10 bases between the two ends. Germline lookup yields CDR1 SNHLY and CDR2 FYNNEI. CDR3 region: CASRELVSNQPQHF. Written as DNA, the CDR3 is TGTGCCAGCAGGGAACTGGTGAGCAATCAGCCCCAGCATTTT.

The genes are TRBV5-1 and TRBJ2-5, with D maybe TRBD2 (6 bases). Germline V lookup: CDR1 SGHRS, CDR2 YFSETQ. Trimming took off 0 bases at V and 2 bases at J, with 11 bases between the two ends. The CDR3 loop spans 15 amino acids. This CDR3 reads CASSLEGLPQETQYF. The DNA for the CDR3 is TGCGCCAGCAGCTTGGAGGGACTTCCTCAAGAGACCCAGTACTTC.

The V gene is TRBV27, the J gene TRBJ1-2; perhaps TRBD1 as D (6 bases). CDR1 and CDR2 from the germline V gene are MNHEY and SMNVEV (reference sequence). The V end was cut by 2 bases, the J end by 7 bases, with 17 bases between. This CDR3 contains 15 residues. CDR3 nucleotide sequence: TGTGCCAGCAGTTTAGCAGGGGATAAAGTGGGTGGCTACACCTTC. Residues: CASSLAGDKVGGYTF.

This chain joins TRBV29-1 and TRBJ1-1; D perhaps matches TRBD1 (5 bases). The CDR3 sequence is 11 residues long. Germline V gene lookup returns CDR1 SQVTM and CDR2 ANQGSEA. Between the trimmed V and J ends, which lost 2 bases and 11 bases, there was a span of 12 bases. CDR3 region: CSVEQGGLAFF. The DNA of the CDR3 is TGCAGCGTTGAACAGGGTGGTTTGGCTTTCTTT.

This clone was seen only once. This chain uses TRBV18 with TRBJ2-7; 13 nucleotides line up with TRBD2. Germline loops: CDR1 KGHSH, CDR2 LQKENI. The CDR3 is made up of 16 amino acids. Losses at the gene ends were 3 bases for V and 8 bases for J; bases not matched to a gene: 10. The CDR3 DNA follows: TGTGCCAGCTCACCCGTATTCGGACTAGCGGGAGACAAGCAGTACTTC. Protein product: CASSPVFGLAGDKQYF. The variable domain in full, with the rest retrieved from reference TRBV18 and TRBJ2-7, is NAGVMQNPRHLVRRRGQEARLRCSPMKGHSHVYWYRQLPEEGLKFMVYLQKENIIDESGMPKERFSAEFPKEGPSILRIQQVVRGDSAAYFCASSPVFGLAGDKQYFGPGTRLTVT.